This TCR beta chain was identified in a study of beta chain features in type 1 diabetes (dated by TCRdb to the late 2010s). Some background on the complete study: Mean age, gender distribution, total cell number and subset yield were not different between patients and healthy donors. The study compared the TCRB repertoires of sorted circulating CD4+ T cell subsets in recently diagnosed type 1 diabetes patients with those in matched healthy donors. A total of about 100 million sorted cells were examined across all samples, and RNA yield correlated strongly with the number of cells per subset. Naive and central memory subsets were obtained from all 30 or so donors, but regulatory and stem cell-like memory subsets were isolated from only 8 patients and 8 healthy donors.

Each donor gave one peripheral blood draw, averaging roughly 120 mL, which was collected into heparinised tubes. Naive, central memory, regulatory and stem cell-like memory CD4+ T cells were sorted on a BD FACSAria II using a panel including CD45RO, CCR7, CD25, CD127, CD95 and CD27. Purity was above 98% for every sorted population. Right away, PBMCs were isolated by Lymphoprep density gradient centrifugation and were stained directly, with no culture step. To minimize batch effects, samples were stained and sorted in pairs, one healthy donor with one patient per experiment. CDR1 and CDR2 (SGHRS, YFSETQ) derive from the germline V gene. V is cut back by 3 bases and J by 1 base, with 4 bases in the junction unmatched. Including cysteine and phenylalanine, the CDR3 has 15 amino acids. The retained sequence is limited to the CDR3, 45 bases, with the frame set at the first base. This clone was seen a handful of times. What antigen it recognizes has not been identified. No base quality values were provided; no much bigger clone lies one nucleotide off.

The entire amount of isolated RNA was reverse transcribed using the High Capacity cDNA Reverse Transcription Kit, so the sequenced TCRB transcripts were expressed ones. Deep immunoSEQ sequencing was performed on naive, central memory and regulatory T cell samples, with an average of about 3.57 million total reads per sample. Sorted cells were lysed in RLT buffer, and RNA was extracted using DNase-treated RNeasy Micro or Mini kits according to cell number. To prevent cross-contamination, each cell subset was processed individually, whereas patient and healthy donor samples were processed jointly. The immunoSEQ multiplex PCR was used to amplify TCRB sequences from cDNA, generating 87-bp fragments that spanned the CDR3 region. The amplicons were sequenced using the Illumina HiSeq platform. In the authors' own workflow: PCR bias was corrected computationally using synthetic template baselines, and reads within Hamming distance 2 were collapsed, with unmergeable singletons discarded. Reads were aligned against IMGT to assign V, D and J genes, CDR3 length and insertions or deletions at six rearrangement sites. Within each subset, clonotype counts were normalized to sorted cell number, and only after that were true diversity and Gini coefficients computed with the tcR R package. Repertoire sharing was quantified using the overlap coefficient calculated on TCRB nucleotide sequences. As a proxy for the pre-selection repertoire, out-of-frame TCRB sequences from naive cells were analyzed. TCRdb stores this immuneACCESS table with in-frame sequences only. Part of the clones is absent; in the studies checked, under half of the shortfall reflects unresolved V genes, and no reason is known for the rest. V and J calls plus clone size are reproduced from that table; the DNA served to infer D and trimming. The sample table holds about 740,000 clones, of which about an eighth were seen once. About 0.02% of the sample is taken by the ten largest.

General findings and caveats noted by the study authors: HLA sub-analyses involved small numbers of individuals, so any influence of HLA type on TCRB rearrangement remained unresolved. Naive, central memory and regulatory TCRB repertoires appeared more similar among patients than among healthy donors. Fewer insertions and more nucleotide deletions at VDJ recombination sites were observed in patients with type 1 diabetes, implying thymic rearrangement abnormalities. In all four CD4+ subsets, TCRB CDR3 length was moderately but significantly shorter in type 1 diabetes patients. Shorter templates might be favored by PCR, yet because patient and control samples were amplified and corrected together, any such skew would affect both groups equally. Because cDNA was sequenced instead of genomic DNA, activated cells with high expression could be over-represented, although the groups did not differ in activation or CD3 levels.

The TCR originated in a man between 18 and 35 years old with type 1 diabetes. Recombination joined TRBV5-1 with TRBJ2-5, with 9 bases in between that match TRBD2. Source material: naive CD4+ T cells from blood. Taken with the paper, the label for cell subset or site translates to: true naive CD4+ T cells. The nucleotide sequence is TGCGCCAGCAGCTGGGGTAGCGGGGGCCAAGAGACCCAGTACTTC. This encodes CASSWGSGGQETQYF.